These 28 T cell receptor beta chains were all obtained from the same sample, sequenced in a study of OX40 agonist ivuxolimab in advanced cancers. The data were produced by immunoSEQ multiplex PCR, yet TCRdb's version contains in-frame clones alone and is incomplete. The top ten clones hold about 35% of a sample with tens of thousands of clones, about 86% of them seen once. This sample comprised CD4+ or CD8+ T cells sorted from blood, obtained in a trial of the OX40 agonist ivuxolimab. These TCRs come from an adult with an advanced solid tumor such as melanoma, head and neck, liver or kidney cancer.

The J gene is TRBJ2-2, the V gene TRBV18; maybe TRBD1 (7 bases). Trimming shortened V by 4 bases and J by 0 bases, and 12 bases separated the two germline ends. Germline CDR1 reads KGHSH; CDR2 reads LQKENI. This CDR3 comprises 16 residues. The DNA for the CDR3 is TGTGCCAGCTCACTCAGGGGGGCGTCGAACACCGGGGAGCTGTTTTTT. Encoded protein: CASSLRGASNTGELFF.

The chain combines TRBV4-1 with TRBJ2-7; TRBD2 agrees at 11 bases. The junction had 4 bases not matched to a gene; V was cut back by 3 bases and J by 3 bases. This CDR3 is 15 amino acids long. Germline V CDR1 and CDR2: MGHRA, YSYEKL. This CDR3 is CASSQGTSGNYEQYF. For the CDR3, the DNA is TGCGCCAGCAGCCAGGGGACTAGCGGTAACTACGAGCAGTACTTC.

The chain's CDR3 is CASSYGVNTGELFF. DNA of the CDR3: TGTGCCAGCAGTTACGGAGTGAACACCGGGGAGCTGTTTTTT. The chain couples TRBV6-5 to TRBJ2-2; D ambiguous. The V gene lost 2 bases and the J gene lost 1 base, with 5 bases spanning the gap. Looked up from germline, CDR1 is MNHEY and CDR2 is SVGAGI. The CDR3 extends over 14 amino acids.

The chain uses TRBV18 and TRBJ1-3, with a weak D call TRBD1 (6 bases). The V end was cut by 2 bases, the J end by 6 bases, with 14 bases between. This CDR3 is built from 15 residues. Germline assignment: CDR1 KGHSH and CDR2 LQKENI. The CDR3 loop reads CASSPIQGQSNTIYF. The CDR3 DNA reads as TGTGCCAGCTCACCAATCCAGGGACAATCAAACACCATATATTTT.

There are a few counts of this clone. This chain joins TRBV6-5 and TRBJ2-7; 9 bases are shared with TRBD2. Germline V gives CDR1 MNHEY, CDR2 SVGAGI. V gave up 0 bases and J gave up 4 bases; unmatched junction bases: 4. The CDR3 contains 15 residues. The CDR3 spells CASSYSSGRPYEQYF. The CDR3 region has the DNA TGTGCCAGCAGTTACTCGAGCGGGAGGCCTTACGAGCAGTACTTC.

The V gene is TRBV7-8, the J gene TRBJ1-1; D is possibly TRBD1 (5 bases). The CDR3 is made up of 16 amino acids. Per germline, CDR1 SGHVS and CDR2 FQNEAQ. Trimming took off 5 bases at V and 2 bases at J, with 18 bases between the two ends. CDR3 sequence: CASSDPGAGLNTEAFF. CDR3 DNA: TGTGCCAGCAGCGATCCTGGGGCAGGACTAAACACTGAAGCTTTCTTT.

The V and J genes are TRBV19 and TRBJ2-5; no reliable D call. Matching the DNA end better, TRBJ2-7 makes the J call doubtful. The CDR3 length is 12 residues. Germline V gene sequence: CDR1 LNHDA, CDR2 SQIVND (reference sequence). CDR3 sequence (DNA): TGTGCCAGTAGTAGTGGGAAGTACGAGCAGTACTTC. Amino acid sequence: CASSSGKYEQYF.

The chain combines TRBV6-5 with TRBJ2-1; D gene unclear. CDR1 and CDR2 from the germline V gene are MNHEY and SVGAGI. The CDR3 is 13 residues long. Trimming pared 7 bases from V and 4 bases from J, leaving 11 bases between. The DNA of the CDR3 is TGTGCCAGCAAGAAGGGTGGTTACAATGAGCAGTTCTTC. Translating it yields CASKKGGYNEQFF.

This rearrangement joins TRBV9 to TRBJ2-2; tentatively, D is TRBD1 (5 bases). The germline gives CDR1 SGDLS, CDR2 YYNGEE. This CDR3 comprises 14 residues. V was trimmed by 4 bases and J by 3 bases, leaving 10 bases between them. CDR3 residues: CASSLRQHTGELFF. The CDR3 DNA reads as TGTGCCAGCAGCTTAAGACAGCACACCGGGGAGCTGTTTTTT.

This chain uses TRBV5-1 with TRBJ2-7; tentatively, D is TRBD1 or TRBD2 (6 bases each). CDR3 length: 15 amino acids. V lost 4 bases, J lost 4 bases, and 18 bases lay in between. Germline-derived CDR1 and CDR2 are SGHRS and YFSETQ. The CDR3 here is CASSPAVGGIYEQYF. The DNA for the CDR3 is TGCGCCAGCAGCCCGGCCGTGGGGGGCATATACGAGCAGTACTTC.

Written as DNA, the CDR3 is TGTGCCAGCAAGGACTCAGGGGGCGCCTACGAGCAGTACTTC. This gives the protein CASKDSGGAYEQYF. The chain joins TRBV28 to TRBJ2-7; 8 bases are shared with TRBD1. The J segment lost 2 bases and the V segment lost 7 bases, leaving 7 bases of the junction unmatched. Germline V gene data show CDR1 as MDHEN and CDR2 as SYDVKM. This CDR3 contains 14 residues.

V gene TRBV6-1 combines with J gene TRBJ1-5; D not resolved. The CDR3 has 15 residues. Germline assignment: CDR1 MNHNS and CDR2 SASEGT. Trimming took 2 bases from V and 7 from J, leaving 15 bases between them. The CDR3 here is CASSEHGDPGQPQHF. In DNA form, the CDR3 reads TGTGCCAGCAGTGAACATGGGGATCCGGGACAGCCCCAGCATTTT.

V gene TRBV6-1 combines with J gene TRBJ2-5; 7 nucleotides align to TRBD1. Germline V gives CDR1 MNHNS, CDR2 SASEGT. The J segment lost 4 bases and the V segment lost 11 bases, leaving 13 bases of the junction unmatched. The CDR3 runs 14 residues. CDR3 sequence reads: CASLEQGRGETQYF. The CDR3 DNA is TGTGCCTCACTAGAACAGGGGCGCGGAGAGACCCAGTACTTC.

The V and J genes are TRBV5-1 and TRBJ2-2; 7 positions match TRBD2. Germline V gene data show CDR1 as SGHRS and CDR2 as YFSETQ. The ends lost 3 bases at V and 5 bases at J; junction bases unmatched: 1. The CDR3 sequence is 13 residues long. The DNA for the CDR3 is TGCGCCAGCAGCTCGGGGGGTACCGGGGAGCTGTTTTTT. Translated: CASSSGGTGELFF.

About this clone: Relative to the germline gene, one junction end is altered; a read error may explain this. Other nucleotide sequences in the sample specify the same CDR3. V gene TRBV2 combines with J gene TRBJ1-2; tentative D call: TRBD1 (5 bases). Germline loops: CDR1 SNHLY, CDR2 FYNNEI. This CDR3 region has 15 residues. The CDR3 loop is CASSELGGRYYGYTF. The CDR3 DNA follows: TGCGCCAGCAGTGAATTGGGGGGTCGATACTATGGCTACACCTTC.

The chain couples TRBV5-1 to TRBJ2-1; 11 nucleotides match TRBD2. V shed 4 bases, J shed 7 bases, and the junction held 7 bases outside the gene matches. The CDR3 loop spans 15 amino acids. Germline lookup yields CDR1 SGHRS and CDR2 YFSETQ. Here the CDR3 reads CASSVLAGESNEQFF. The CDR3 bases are TGCGCCAGCAGCGTACTAGCGGGAGAATCAAATGAGCAGTTCTTC.

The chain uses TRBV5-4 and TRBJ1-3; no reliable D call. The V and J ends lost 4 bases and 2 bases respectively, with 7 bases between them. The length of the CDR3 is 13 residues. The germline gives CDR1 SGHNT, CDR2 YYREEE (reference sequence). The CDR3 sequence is CASSLGTGNTIYF. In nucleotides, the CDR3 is TGTGCCAGCAGCCTCGGTACTGGAAACACCATATATTTT.

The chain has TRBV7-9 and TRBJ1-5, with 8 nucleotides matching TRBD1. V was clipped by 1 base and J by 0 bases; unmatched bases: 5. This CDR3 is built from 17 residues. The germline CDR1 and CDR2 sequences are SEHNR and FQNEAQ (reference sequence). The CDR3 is CASSLVLTGVSNQPQHF. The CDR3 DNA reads TGTGCCAGCAGCTTAGTTTTGACAGGGGTTAGCAATCAGCCCCAGCATTTT. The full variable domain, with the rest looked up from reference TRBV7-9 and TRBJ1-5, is DTGVSQNPRHKITKRGQNVTFRCDPISEHNRLYWYRQTLGQGPEFLTYFQNEAQLEKSRLLSDRFSAERPKGSFSTLEIQRTEQGDSAMYLCASSLVLTGVSNQPQHFGDGTRLSIL.

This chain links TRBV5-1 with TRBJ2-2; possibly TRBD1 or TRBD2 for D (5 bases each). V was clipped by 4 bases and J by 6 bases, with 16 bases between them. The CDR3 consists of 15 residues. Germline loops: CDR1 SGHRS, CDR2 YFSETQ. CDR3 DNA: TGCGCCAGCAGCGCCGGGGCCGAGAGCGCCGGGGAGCTGTTTTTT. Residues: CASSAGAESAGELFF.

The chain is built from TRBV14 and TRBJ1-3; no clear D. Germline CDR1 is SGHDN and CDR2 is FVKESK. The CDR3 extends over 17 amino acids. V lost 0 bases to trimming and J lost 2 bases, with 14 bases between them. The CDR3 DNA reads TGTGCCAGCAGCCAAGATTCGTGGAGAGTCCCTGGAAACACCATATATTTT. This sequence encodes CASSQDSWRVPGNTIYF.

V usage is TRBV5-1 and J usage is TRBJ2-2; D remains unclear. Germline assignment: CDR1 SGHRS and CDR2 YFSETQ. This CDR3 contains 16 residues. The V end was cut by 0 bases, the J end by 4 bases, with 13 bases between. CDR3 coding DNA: TGCGCCAGCAGCTTGGAACAGAACCGTGGCACCGGGGAGCTGTTTTTT. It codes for CASSLEQNRGTGELFF.

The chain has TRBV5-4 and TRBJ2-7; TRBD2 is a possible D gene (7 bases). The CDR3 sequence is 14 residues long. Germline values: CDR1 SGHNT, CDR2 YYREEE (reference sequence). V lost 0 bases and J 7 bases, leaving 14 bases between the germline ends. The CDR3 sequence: CASSLGGGAREQYF. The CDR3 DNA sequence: TGTGCCAGCAGCTTGGGAGGGGGGGCTCGAGAGCAGTACTTC.

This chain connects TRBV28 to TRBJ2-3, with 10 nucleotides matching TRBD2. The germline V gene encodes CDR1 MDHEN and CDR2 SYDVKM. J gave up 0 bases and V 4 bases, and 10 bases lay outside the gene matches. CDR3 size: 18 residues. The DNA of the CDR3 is TGTGCCAGCAGTTCCCCCTATGGAGCGGGGGGGAGCACAGATACGCAGTATTTT. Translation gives CASSSPYGAGGSTDTQYF.

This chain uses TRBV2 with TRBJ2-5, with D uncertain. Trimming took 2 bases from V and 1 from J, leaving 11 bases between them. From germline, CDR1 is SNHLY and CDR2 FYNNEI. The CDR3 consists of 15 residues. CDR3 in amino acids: CASSEWRRSQETQYF. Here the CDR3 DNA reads TGTGCCAGCAGTGAATGGCGACGGTCCCAAGAGACCCAGTACTTC. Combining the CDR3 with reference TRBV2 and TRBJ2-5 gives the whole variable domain EPEVTQTPSHQVTQMGQEVILRCVPISNHLYFYWYRQILGQKVEFLVSFYNNEISEKSEIFDDQFSVERPDGSNFTLKIRSTKLEDSAMYFCASSEWRRSQETQYFGPGTRLLVL.

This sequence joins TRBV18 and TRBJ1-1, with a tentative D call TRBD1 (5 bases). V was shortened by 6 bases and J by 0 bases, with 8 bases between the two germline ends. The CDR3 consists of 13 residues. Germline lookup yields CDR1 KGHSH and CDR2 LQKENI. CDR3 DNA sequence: TGTGCCAGCTCGGGGGGAATGAACACTGAAGCTTTCTTT. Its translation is CASSGGMNTEAFF.

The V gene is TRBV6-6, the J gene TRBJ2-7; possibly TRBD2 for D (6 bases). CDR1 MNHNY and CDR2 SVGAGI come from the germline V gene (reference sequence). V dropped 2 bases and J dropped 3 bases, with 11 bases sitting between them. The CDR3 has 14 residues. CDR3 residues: CASSYPPGVYEQYF. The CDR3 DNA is TGTGCCAGCAGTTACCCGCCGGGGGTCTACGAGCAGTACTTC.

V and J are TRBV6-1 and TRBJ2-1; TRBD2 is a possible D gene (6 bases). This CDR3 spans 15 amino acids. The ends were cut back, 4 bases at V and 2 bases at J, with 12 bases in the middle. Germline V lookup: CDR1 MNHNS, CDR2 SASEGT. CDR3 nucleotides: TGTGCCAGCAGTGGAGGCGGGACCACCTACAATGAGCAGTTCTTC. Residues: CASSGGGTTYNEQFF.

The CDR3, as DNA: TGCGCCAGCAGCTTGGGACAGGGGGCGCGTTCACCCCTCCACTTT. Protein sequence: CASSLGQGARSPLHF. V gene TRBV5-1 combines with J gene TRBJ1-6, with TRBD1 identical over 10 bases. CDR1 is SGHRS and CDR2 is YFSETQ in the germline V gene. V dropped 0 bases and J dropped 9; count of bases not matched to a gene: 3. This CDR3 has 15 residues. The whole variable domain, filled in from reference TRBV5-1 and TRBJ1-6, reads KAGVTQTPRYLIKTRGQQVTLSCSPISGHRSVSWYQQTPGQGLQFLFEYFSETQRNKGNFPGRFSGRQFSNSRSEMNVSTLELGDSALYLCASSLGQGARSPLHFGNGTRLTVT.